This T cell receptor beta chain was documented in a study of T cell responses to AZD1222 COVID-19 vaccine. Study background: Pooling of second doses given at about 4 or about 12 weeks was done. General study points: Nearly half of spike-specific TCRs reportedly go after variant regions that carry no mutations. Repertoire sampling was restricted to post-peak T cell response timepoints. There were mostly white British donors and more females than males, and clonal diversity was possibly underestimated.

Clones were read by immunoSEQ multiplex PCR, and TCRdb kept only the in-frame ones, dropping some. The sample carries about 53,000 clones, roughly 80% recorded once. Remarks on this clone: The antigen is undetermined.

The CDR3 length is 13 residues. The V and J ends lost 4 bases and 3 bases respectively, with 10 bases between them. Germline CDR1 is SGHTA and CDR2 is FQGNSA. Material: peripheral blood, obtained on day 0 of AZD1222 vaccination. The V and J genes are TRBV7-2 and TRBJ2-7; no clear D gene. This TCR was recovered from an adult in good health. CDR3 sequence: CASSSLNNYEQYF. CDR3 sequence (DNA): TGTGCCAGCAGCTCACTTAATAACTACGAGCAGTACTTC.